This TCR beta chain was recorded in a study of CD8 T cells in ankylosing spondylitis. Study results and caveats: Prior work had noted some motif variants in reactive arthritis blood and synovial fluid. Seemingly characteristic of ankylosing spondylitis blood was a TCR beta motif consisting of eight highly homologous variants. Reports say disease-linked clones showed up significantly more in matched ankylosing spondylitis synovial fluid.

Quantitative 5'-RACE with molecular barcodes produced the TCR beta libraries. TCRdb reprocessed the 5' RACE reads via MiXCR and lists one record per CDR3 protein. The sample lists 300,000 to 350,000 distinct CDR3 sequences; about a fifth were seen once. This CDR3 comprises 18 residues. The V gene lost 6 bases and the J gene lost 6 bases, with 26 bases spanning the gap. Comment on this clonotype: Its antigen is as yet unknown.

The chain combines TRBV12-3 or TRBV12-4 with TRBJ2-2; possibly TRBD2 for D (6 bases). The sample comprised blood, either unsorted or a sorted T cell fraction (not recorded which). The clonotype was recovered from a female donor with ankylosing spondylitis or in good health (not recorded which). CDR3 sequence (DNA): TGTGCCAGCAGGCCGTTGGGCTATTCCACGGGAGAATCCGGGGAGCTGTTTTTT. As protein: CASRPLGYSTGESGELFF.